The T cell receptor beta chain described here comes from a study of blood T cell repertoires in COVID-19 (dated by TCRdb to the early 2020s). General notes on the study: Collaborator samples came from the United States, Italy and Spain and covered acute and convalescent phases of COVID-19. The material from the prospective study consisted of cDNA or gDNA derived from T cells, B-cell-depleted T cells, or PBMCs. The dataset comprised deeply sampled blood TCRbeta repertoires from subjects exposed to, actively infected with, or recovered from COVID-19. A freely available public database, intended as a resource for researchers studying the immune response to SARS-CoV-2, is where the repertoires were released. Samples came from the ongoing ImmuneRACE study (first 160 participants) plus 1,254 subjects from 6 global collaborators. A de-identified subject ID, COVID-19 status, age in years and sex were almost always included in the sample metadata. HLA class I and class II types, where available, came from metadata supplied by the sample provider rather than from assay-based typing.

The collaborating institutions used their own protocols to collect whole blood in K2EDTA tubes. For TCRbeta analysis, collaborators shipped samples in one of three forms: frozen whole blood, isolated PBMCs, or DNA extracted from either of those sample types. TCRbeta CDR3 regions were amplified from genomic DNA using the immunoSEQ Assay, a bias-controlled multiplex PCR. The paper's processing steps were these. The number of nucleated cells in each sample was estimated by amplification of reference gene primers within the assay. To quantify the absolute abundance of each unique TCRbeta CDR3 rearrangement, sequence reads were collapsed and filtered. Productive Simpson clonality was computed per sample as the square root of Simpson's diversity index over productive rearrangements. Here the immuneACCESS table is served through TCRdb, limited to in-frame sequences with V and J called. Missing clones are a known gap in these copies; in checked studies unresolved V genes cover under half, and the rest lacks a known reason. V, J and clone size reflect that table, while D and trimming were determined from the DNA. In all, the sample holds approximately 200,000 clones, and approximately 90% of those were seen once. The ten largest clones add up to around 4% of the sample.

Findings and caveats that apply to the study as a whole: The amount of clinical and demographic metadata varied by source and participant and was provided uncurated.

Sequences LNHDA (CDR1) and SQIVND (CDR2) are obtained from the germline V gene (reference sequence). Its CDR3 holds 14 amino acids, cysteine through phenylalanine. The kept DNA is CDR3 alone, 42 bases in frame from the first base. V loses 9 bases, J loses 3 bases, and the germline ends lie 15 bases apart. About this clone: Its antigen is not yet known. Base qualities are missing; no much larger clone stands one base away.

The clonotype comes from a woman aged 25 to 39 with acute or convalescent COVID-19. Source material: peripheral blood. Recombination connected TRBV19 to TRBJ1-3; possibly the D gene is TRBD1, per 5 matching bases. DNA sequence: TGTGCCAGGCCCACAGGAGAAAATGGAAACACCATATATTTT. It specifies CARPTGENGNTIYF.